The 28 T cell receptor beta chains in this list originate from one sample, sequenced in a study of vaccination and CD4 T cells after COVID-19 (dated by TCRdb to between 2021 and 2023). Library prep was done by PCR. For sequencing, an Illumina iSeq 100 was employed. TCR sequencing of DNA from cultured CD4+ T cells used the Oncomine TCR Beta short-read assay at the Johns Hopkins FTIC core. TCRdb trimmed public reads at Q25 via fastp, called clones via MiXCR and kept in-frame beta chains. Entries that share a CDR3 protein sequence are merged under the most common genes and DNA. The sample contains fewer than 7,500 distinct CDR3 sequences, roughly a sixth of them found a single time. About a fifth of the sample lies in the top ten. Their antigens remain unidentified. This specimen's treatment or condition label, interpreted: 10-day PBMC culture with coronavirus spike peptide pools or control peptides (ViraFEST assay).

What was sequenced was CD4+ T cells from blood, cultured in vitro. The receptors originated from a human donor who had recovered from COVID-19.

This chain links TRBV4-2 with TRBJ2-3; TRBD2 aligns across 7 bases. Looked up from germline, CDR1 is LGHNA and CDR2 is YNFKEQ. Trimming at V came to 0 bases and at J to 8 bases, leaving 5 bases not matched to a gene. The CDR3 extends over 14 amino acids. CDR3 DNA: TGTGCCAGCAGCCAAGAAGCCAGCGGGGTTACGCAGTATTTT. Its protein product is CASSQEASGVTQYF.

This clonotype rates as medium-sized. The CDR3 sequence: CASSSYYYAIYEQYF. The CDR3 DNA follows: TGTGCCAGCAGCTCATATTACTACGCCATCTACGAGCAGTACTTC. V gene TRBV7-3 combines with J gene TRBJ2-7, with D hard to call. Germline CDR1 SGHTA, CDR2 FQGTGA. V shed 4 bases and J shed 3 bases, with 16 bases lying between them. This CDR3 spans 15 amino acids.

This clonotype was recorded a few times. The rearrangement links TRBV10-3 to TRBJ1-3; 10 nucleotides agree with TRBD1. CDR3 length equals 14 residues. With 8 bases clipped from V and 2 bases from J, the junction kept 3 bases outside the gene matches. The germline V gene encodes CDR1 ENHRY and CDR2 SYGVKD. The CDR3 DNA sequence: TGTGCCATCGGGACAGGGGCTACTGGAAACACCATATATTTT. Amino acids: CAIGTGATGNTIYF.

Only a few counts were recorded for this clonotype. The gene calls are TRBV4-3 and TRBJ2-1, with 7 bases matching TRBD1. CDR1 and CDR2 (germline): LGHNA, YSLEER. J gave up 1 base and V 2 bases, and 2 bases lay outside the gene matches. This CDR3 has 15 residues. The CDR3 region is CASSQPGGSYNEQFF. In DNA, the CDR3 is TGCGCCAGCAGCCAACCAGGGGGATCCTACAATGAGCAGTTCTTC.

This chain joins TRBV5-1 and TRBJ1-2, with a possible D match to TRBD1 (5 bases). Per the germline V gene, CDR1 is SGHRS and CDR2 is YFSETQ. The CDR3 totals 14 residues. The V end was cut by 3 bases, the J end by 2 bases, with 11 bases between. The CDR3 is CASSSTGGNYGYTF. Here the CDR3 DNA reads TGCGCCAGCAGCTCCACCGGGGGAAACTATGGCTACACCTTC.

This clonotype was seen just once. This chain links TRBV5-1 with TRBJ2-7, with TRBD2 as a possible D gene (5 bases). V gave up 0 bases and J gave up 7 bases, with 20 bases separating them. There are 16 residues in the CDR3. Germline V gives CDR1 SGHRS, CDR2 YFSETQ. CDR3 region: CASSLEGRGPTGEQYF. Here the CDR3 DNA reads TGCGCCAGCAGCTTGGAAGGGCGAGGACCGACGGGAGAGCAGTACTTC.

This clonotype was observed a handful of times. The chain has TRBV10-1 and TRBJ1-2; D remains unclear. V was cut by 3 bases and J by 4 bases, with 6 bases left in between. The germline V gene encodes CDR1 WNHNN and CDR2 SYGVQD (reference sequence). CDR3 length: 12 amino acids. The CDR3 DNA reads as TGCGCCAGCAGTGACGGGATCTATGGCTACACCTTC. The encoded protein is CASSDGIYGYTF.

This clonotype was observed a handful of times. The chain links TRBV12-3 or TRBV12-4 to TRBJ2-7, with D uncertain. Trimming took off 2 bases at V and 0 bases at J, with 8 bases between the two ends. The CDR3 length is 14 residues. Here the CDR3 reads CASSLLPSSYEQYF. DNA of the CDR3: TGTGCCAGCAGTTTACTCCCCAGCTCCTACGAGCAGTACTTC.

This clonotype was counted a few times. The chain uses TRBV15 and TRBJ2-3; 8 bases align to TRBD1. The CDR3 spans 15 residues. The J segment lost 4 bases and the V segment lost 5 bases, leaving 8 bases of the junction unmatched. Looked up from germline, CDR1 is LNHNV and CDR2 is YYDKDF (reference sequence). CDR3 loop: CATSRGQGGADTQYF. CDR3 coding DNA: TGTGCCACCAGCCGAGGACAGGGCGGAGCAGATACGCAGTATTTT. The variable domain in full, completed from reference TRBV15 and TRBJ2-3, reads DAMVIQNPRYQVTQFGKPVTLSCSQTLNHNVMYWYQQKSSQAPKLLFHYYDKDFNNEADTPDNFQSRRPNTSFCFLDIRSPGLGDTAMYLCATSRGQGGADTQYFGPGTRLTVL.

This clonotype occurred a few times. The chain is built from TRBV27 and TRBJ2-5; TRBD2 aligns across 8 bases. The length of the CDR3 is 14 residues. Trimming took 6 bases from V and 5 from J; bases not matched to a gene: 8. Germline V gene data show CDR1 as MNHEY and CDR2 as SMNVEV (reference sequence). CDR3: CASRPSGSGETQYF. The CDR3 DNA sequence: TGTGCCAGCAGACCAAGCGGGAGTGGTGAGACCCAGTACTTC.

This clonotype turned up a few times. The chain combines TRBV5-4 with TRBJ2-7, with a weak D call TRBD2 (6 bases). The germline gives CDR1 SGHNT, CDR2 YYREEE (reference sequence). The CDR3 runs 13 residues. Trimming removed 7 bases at V and 5 bases at J, with 16 bases between. CDR3 in amino acids: CASSRQEGHEQYF. The CDR3 bases are TGTGCCAGCTCGAGGCAGGAGGGACACGAGCAGTACTTC.

The chain combines TRBV2 with TRBJ1-2; 7 bases are a match to TRBD1. The junction had 5 bases not matched to a gene; V was cut back by 6 bases and J by 4 bases. This CDR3 is 13 amino acids long. Looked up from germline, CDR1 is SNHLY and CDR2 is FYNNEI. The CDR3 sequence: CASREDRTYGYTF. DNA of the CDR3: TGTGCCAGCAGGGAGGACAGGACCTATGGCTACACCTTC.

This clonotype was seen a few times. This rearrangement joins TRBV28 to TRBJ2-5; D is perhaps TRBD2 (6 bases). Looked up from germline, CDR1 is MDHEN and CDR2 is SYDVKM. The CDR3 covers 15 residues. Trimming took off 2 bases at V and 2 bases at J, with 12 bases between the two ends. This CDR3 reads CASSLIEDYQETQYF. In DNA, the CDR3 is TGTGCCAGCAGTTTAATAGAGGACTATCAAGAGACCCAGTACTTC.

CDR3 DNA: TGTGCCAGCAAACGGACAGGGCAAGGGGGAAACACCATATATTTT. It specifies CASKRTGQGGNTIYF. The chain uses TRBV6-1 and TRBJ1-3; 8 bases line up with TRBD1. The CDR3 is 15 residues long. The V gene's germline CDR1 is MNHNS and CDR2 SASEGT. Trimming cost V 7 bases and J 4 bases; bases outside gene matches: 9.

This clonotype was counted only a few times. The rearrangement links TRBV24-1 to TRBJ1-5; 10 bases map to TRBD1. The J segment lost 3 bases and the V segment lost 9 bases, leaving 13 bases of the junction unmatched. Germline lookup yields CDR1 KGHDR and CDR2 SFDVKD. The CDR3 covers 17 residues. The CDR3 DNA follows: TGTGCCACCGAAAATGGACTCGGGACAGGGGACAATCAGCCCCAGCATTTT. Protein product: CATENGLGTGDNQPQHF.

This clonotype was observed a handful of times. The CDR3 coding sequence is TGCGCCAGCAGCCAAGAACAGGATTTTCCCCAGCATTTT. Its protein product is CASSQEQDFPQHF. V gene TRBV4-3 combines with J gene TRBJ1-5; possibly TRBD1 for D (5 bases). The CDR3 spans 13 residues. CDR1 is LGHNA, CDR2 YSLEER, per germline. Trimming stripped 0 bases from V and 10 bases from J, with 10 bases between.

A few counts support this clonotype. The chain couples TRBV11-3 to TRBJ1-2; D remains ambiguous. The CDR3 contains 18 residues. The V and J ends lost 0 bases and 0 bases respectively, with 17 bases between them. The germline gives CDR1 SGHNT, CDR2 YENEEA. The CDR3 is CASSLEGLVTDSNYGYTF. In DNA, the CDR3 is TGTGCCAGCAGCTTAGAAGGGCTGGTCACAGATTCTAACTATGGCTACACCTTC.

J is TRBJ2-1 and V is TRBV7-6; 16 nucleotides align to TRBD2. V lost 5 bases to trimming and J lost 7 bases; unmatched junction nucleotides: 11. The germline V gene has CDR1 SGHVS and CDR2 FNYEAQ. CDR3 length: 18 residues. The CDR3 bases are TGTGCCAGCAGCCCGGGGACTAGCGGGAGGGCCCTCGTGAATGAGCAGTTCTTC. Amino acids: CASSPGTSGRALVNEQFF.

This clonotype was seen more than once but under ten times. The J gene is TRBJ1-6, the V gene TRBV18; D may be TRBD1 (6 bases). The germline gives CDR1 KGHSH, CDR2 LQKENI. The CDR3 covers 15 residues. V lost 6 bases, J lost 7 bases, and 16 bases lay in between. CDR3 bases: TGTGCCAGCTCCCCGGGTGGCAGGGGAAATTCACCCCTCCACTTT. Translation: CASSPGGRGNSPLHF. The complete variable domain, with remaining parts taken from reference TRBV18 and TRBJ1-6, reads NAGVMQNPRHLVRRRGQEARLRCSPMKGHSHVYWYRQLPEEGLKFMVYLQKENIIDESGMPKERFSAEFPKEGPSILRIQQVVRGDSAAYFCASSPGGRGNSPLHFGNGTRLTVT.

J is TRBJ1-6 and V is TRBV5-5, with 9 bases lining up with TRBD1. This CDR3 is 15 amino acids long. V was pared by 0 bases and J by 5 bases, with 0 bases of the junction left unmatched. CDR1 and CDR2 (germline): SGHKS, YYEKEE (reference sequence). CDR3 loop: CASSLGDRDNSPLHF. The CDR3 coding sequence is TGTGCCAGCAGCTTGGGGGACAGGGATAATTCACCCCTCCACTTT.

The V gene is TRBV7-8, the J gene TRBJ2-3; TRBD2 agrees at 8 bases. CDR1 SGHVS and CDR2 FQNEAQ come from the germline V gene. This CDR3 region has 16 residues. V lost 8 bases, J lost 1 base, and 11 bases stayed unmatched. This chain's CDR3 is CASGRTSRGGTDTQYF. CDR3 DNA: TGTGCCAGCGGTCGTACTTCGCGGGGGGGCACAGATACGCAGTATTTT.

The chain joins TRBV2 to TRBJ2-7; 9 nucleotides match TRBD2. This CDR3 is 14 amino acids long. Unmatched junction bases numbered 4, after V lost 4 bases and J lost 3 bases. Germline lookup yields CDR1 SNHLY and CDR2 FYNNEI. The CDR3 coding sequence is TGTGCCAGCAGTGGACTAGCGGATGACTACGAGCAGTACTTC. It is translated as CASSGLADDYEQYF. The entire variable domain, with the rest obtained from reference TRBV2 and TRBJ2-7, is as follows: EPEVTQTPSHQVTQMGQEVILRCVPISNHLYFYWYRQILGQKVEFLVSFYNNEISEKSEIFDDQFSVERPDGSNFTLKIRSTKLEDSAMYFCASSGLADDYEQYFGPGTRLTVT.

The rearrangement links TRBV28 to TRBJ2-3; 9 nucleotides line up with TRBD2. The CDR3 covers 15 residues. Losses at the gene ends were 5 bases for V and 4 bases for J; bases not matched to a gene: 7. The germline V gene has CDR1 MDHEN and CDR2 SYDVKM. The CDR3 here is CASSRPGLASDTQYF. DNA of the CDR3: TGTGCCAGCAGTAGACCGGGACTAGCCTCAGATACGCAGTATTTT.

J is TRBJ2-1 and V is TRBV20-1; 16 bases match TRBD2. V shed 4 bases and J 1 base; nucleotides not matched to a gene: 10. Germline V gives CDR1 DFQATT, CDR2 SNEGSKA (reference sequence). The CDR3 runs 19 residues. The CDR3 sequence is CSATGLAGGEGRSYNEQFF. The DNA of the CDR3 is TGCAGTGCTACGGGACTAGCGGGAGGGGAGGGGAGGTCCTACAATGAGCAGTTCTTC.

The rearrangement uses TRBV7-6 and TRBJ2-1, with TRBD2 matching 7 bases. The CDR3 sequence is 16 residues long. From germline, CDR1 is SGHVS and CDR2 FNYEAQ. The junction had 14 bases not matched to a gene; V was cut back by 6 bases and J by 6 bases. The CDR3 reads CASSSLNGGGVNEQFF. The CDR3 DNA is TGTGCCAGCAGTTCCCTGAATGGGGGAGGGGTCAATGAGCAGTTCTTC.

The chain carries TRBV20-1 and TRBJ1-4; D is possibly TRBD1 (5 bases). Germline V CDR1 and CDR2: DFQATT, SNEGSKA (reference sequence). The CDR3 length is 14 residues. Between the trimmed V and J ends, which lost 6 bases and 4 bases, there was a span of 15 bases. The chain's CDR3 is CSAPRGRDNEKLFF. CDR3 coding DNA: TGCAGTGCGCCTCGGGGGAGGGATAATGAAAAACTGTTTTTT.

This clonotype is categorized as medium-sized. J is TRBJ1-1 and V is TRBV19; D possibly corresponds to TRBD1 (6 bases). This CDR3 is built from 13 residues. Per the germline V gene, CDR1 is LNHDA and CDR2 is SQIVND (reference sequence). The V end was cut by 5 bases, the J end by 1 base, with 8 bases between. The CDR3 is CASSLGQNTEAFF. DNA for the CDR3: TGTGCCAGTAGTTTGGGACAGAACACTGAAGCTTTCTTT.

The rearrangement uses TRBV14 and TRBJ1-1, with TRBD1 matching over 8 bases. CDR1 and CDR2 from the germline V gene are SGHDN and FVKESK. V shed 4 bases, J shed 0 bases, and the junction held 13 bases outside the gene matches. The CDR3 extends over 18 amino acids. In DNA, the CDR3 is TGTGCCAGCAGCCCCCCGGGACAGGCCATCGGGATGAACACTGAAGCTTTCTTT. This sequence encodes CASSPPGQAIGMNTEAFF. The whole variable domain, filled in from reference TRBV14 and TRBJ1-1, reads EAGVTQFPSHSVIEKGQTVTLRCDPISGHDNLYWYRRVMGKEIKFLLHFVKESKQDESGMPNNRFLAERTGGTYSTLKVQPAELEDSGVYFCASSPPGQAIGMNTEAFFGQGTRLTVV.